These T cell receptor beta chains were read from a single sample in a study of low-dose radiotherapy and immunotherapy resistance in tumors. MiXCR was run by TCRdb on the reads, yielding one entry per CDR3 protein. The table records about 89,000 distinct CDR3 sequences, more than 7.5% of them present only once. The sequenced sample was PBMCs, obtained before treatment. The source of these receptors is a male donor with prostate cancer. Each CDR3 is given with its conserved first and last residue. Fields, in order: clone size, D gene, J gene, V gene, CDR3 protein, CDR3 DNA. D genes are given only for firm matches. Clone size appears in some rows only: once, few, many, or a class for an expanded clone.

many,-,TRBJ2-1,TRBV2,CASSAGSNEQFF,TGTGCCAGCAGTGCGGGGAGCAATGAGCAGTTCTTC
many,TRBD1,TRBJ1-1,TRBV10-3,CATIGTGRNVAGTEAFF,TGTGCCACCATAGGGACAGGGCGGAATGTAGCGGGGACTGAAGCTTTCTTT
many,-,TRBJ1-6,TRBV9,CASSAGTEYNSPLHF,TGTGCCAGCAGCGCCGGGACGGAATATAATTCACCCCTCCACTTT
many,-,TRBJ2-7,TRBV5-1,CASRVETADEQYF,TGCGCCAGCAGAGTCGAGACAGCAGACGAGCAGTACTTC
many,-,TRBJ2-5,TRBV29-1,CSVEDLRETQYF,TGCAGCGTTGAAGATCTTCGGGAGACCCAGTACTTC
many,TRBD1,TRBJ2-5,TRBV19,CASRATGGRETQYF,TGTGCCAGCCGTGCGACAGGGGGAAGAGAGACCCAGTACTTC
many,-,TRBJ2-2,TRBV5-1,CASSLSQTNTGELFF,TGCGCCAGCAGCTTGTCGCAGACGAACACCGGGGAGCTGTTTTTT
many,TRBD1,TRBJ1-6,TRBV4-1,CASSPAGQGFSPLHF,TGCGCCAGCAGCCCGGCGGGACAGGGGTTTTCACCCCTCCACTTT
many,TRBD1,TRBJ2-6,TRBV6-5,CASSYLTGQGTGANVLTF,TGTGCCAGCAGTTACCTCACGGGACAGGGTACTGGGGCCAACGTCCTGACTTTC
many,TRBD2,TRBJ2-5,TRBV28,CASSQTSGPSRTQYF,TGTGCCAGCAGCCAAACTAGCGGCCCCTCTCGGACCCAGTACTTC
many,TRBD2,TRBJ2-1,TRBV28,CASSLALAPGYNEQFF,TGTGCCAGCAGTTTAGCACTAGCGCCGGGTTACAATGAGCAGTTCTTC
many,TRBD1,TRBJ2-2,TRBV5-8,CASSHNGQGAFGELFF,TGTGCCAGCAGCCATAATGGACAGGGGGCTTTCGGGGAGCTGTTTTTT
many,TRBD1,TRBJ2-7,TRBV12-3/TRBV12-4,CASSRQGSSEQYF,TGTGCCAGCAGTCGACAGGGATCAAGCGAGCAGTACTTC
many,-,TRBJ1-1,TRBV28,CASSFSVGGNTEAFF,TGTGCCAGCAGTTTCTCGGTTGGGGGGAACACTGAAGCTTTCTTT
many,TRBD1,TRBJ2-3,TRBV18,CASSLTGTGITDTQYF,TGTGCCAGCTCGCTAACCGGGACAGGGATCACAGATACGCAGTATTTT
many,-,TRBJ2-6,TRBV6-5,CASRRGYSGANVLTF,TGTGCCAGCCGCAGGGGTTACTCTGGGGCCAACGTCCTGACTTTC
-,TRBD1,TRBJ2-7,TRBV7-9,CASSLGTGTSYEQYF,TGTGCCAGCAGCTTAGGGACAGGGACCTCCTACGAGCAGTACTTC
many,-,TRBJ2-7,TRBV4-3,CASSQDRNYEQYF,TGCGCCAGCAGCCAAGATCGGAACTACGAGCAGTACTTC
-,-,TRBJ2-6,TRBV6-5,CASSHDRIALSSGANVLTF,TGTGCCAGCAGTCATGACAGGATAGCTCTTAGCTCTGGGGCCAACGTCCTGACTTTC
many,-,TRBJ2-7,TRBV15,CATSGYRDRGEQYF,TGTGCCACCAGCGGTTACCGGGACCGGGGGGAGCAGTACTTC
many,-,TRBJ1-2,TRBV28,CASSPRDIVGYTF,TGTGCCAGCAGTCCCAGGGATATTGTCGGCTACACCTTC
-,-,TRBJ2-5,TRBV27,CASSPWPDRGQETQYF,TGTGCCAGCAGTCCTTGGCCGGATAGGGGTCAAGAGACCCAGTACTTC
many,TRBD2,TRBJ2-1,TRBV10-3,CATEAGLAGNNEQFF,TGTGCCACCGAAGCGGGACTAGCGGGCAACAATGAGCAGTTCTTC
many,-,TRBJ2-5,TRBV11-1,CASSFAEETQYF,TGTGCCAGCAGCTTCGCTGAAGAGACCCAGTACTTC
many,TRBD2,TRBJ2-1,TRBV29-1,CSVIWGGSYNEQFF,TGCAGCGTCATCTGGGGGGGCTCCTACAATGAGCAGTTCTTC
many,-,TRBJ2-7,TRBV10-3,CAISELSSRYEQYF,TGTGCCATCAGTGAGTTGTCTAGTCGGTACGAGCAGTACTTC
many,-,TRBJ1-2,TRBV25-1,CASSATARGYTF,TGTGCCAGCAGTGCAACGGCACGTGGCTACACCTTC
many,TRBD2,TRBJ2-3,TRBV10-3,CATGGSSDTQYF,TGTGCCACCGGGGGGAGTTCAGATACGCAGTATTTT
many,TRBD1,TRBJ1-4,TRBV14,CASSQTQGARGEKLFF,TGTGCCAGCAGCCAGACACAGGGGGCGCGGGGAGAAAAACTGTTTTTT
many,-,TRBJ1-4,TRBV7-2,CASSIQGSNEKLFF,TGTGCCAGCAGCATACAGGGATCTAATGAAAAACTGTTTTTT
many,-,TRBJ2-2,TRBV28,CASSSRSNTGELFF,TGTGCCAGCAGTTCGCGGTCGAACACCGGGGAGCTGTTTTTT
-,-,TRBJ2-7,TRBV3-1,CASSHLDEQYF,TGTGCCAGCAGCCACCTGGACGAGCAGTACTTC
-,-,TRBJ2-1,TRBV18,CASSPPSSTNEQFF,TGTGCCAGCTCACCACCGTCTAGCACGAATGAGCAGTTCTTC
many,TRBD2,TRBJ2-1,TRBV12-3/TRBV12-4,CASSYASGSGGRDEQFF,TGTGCCAGCAGCTACGCTTCGGGGAGCGGGGGGCGCGATGAGCAGTTCTTC
many,TRBD2,TRBJ2-3,TRBV5-4,CASSLEAGRTDTQYF,TGTGCCAGCAGCTTGGAAGCGGGACGCACAGATACGCAGTATTTT
many,TRBD2,TRBJ2-3,TRBV7-2,CASSLGREADTQYF,TGTGCCAGCAGCTTAGGGCGGGAGGCAGATACGCAGTATTTT
many,-,TRBJ2-1,TRBV5-6,CASSSLLGEQFF,TGTGCCAGCAGCTCTTTACTAGGTGAGCAGTTCTTC
many,-,TRBJ2-7,TRBV5-6,CASRMTVTPYEQYF,TGTGCCAGCAGGATGACAGTGACCCCCTACGAGCAGTACTTC
many,-,TRBJ1-2,TRBV30,CASIRGIDGYTF,TGTGCCTCGATAAGGGGGATAGATGGCTACACCTTC
many,TRBD2,TRBJ2-5,TRBV28,CASSLGLAGVEETQYF,TGTGCCAGCAGTCTCGGACTAGCGGGAGTTGAGGAGACCCAGTACTTC
many,TRBD2,TRBJ2-1,TRBV20-1,CSARDGGRTDNEQFF,TGCAGTGCTAGAGATGGCGGGAGGACAGACAATGAGCAGTTCTTC
-,-,TRBJ1-1,TRBV6-2/TRBV6-3,CASSPRAGNTEDFF,TGTGCCAGCAGTCCCAGGGCTGGCAACACTGAAGATTTCTTT
many,TRBD1,TRBJ1-1,TRBV20-1,CSAGTGGIPEAFF,TGCAGTGCTGGTACAGGGGGAATCCCTGAAGCTTTCTTT
many,-,TRBJ1-1,TRBV5-1,CASSLGRSEAFF,TGCGCCAGCAGCTTGGGGCGGTCTGAAGCTTTCTTT
many,-,TRBJ2-3,TRBV29-1,CSVTRLATDTQYF,TGCAGCGTTACAAGGCTCGCCACAGATACGCAGTATTTT
many,TRBD2,TRBJ2-1,TRBV20-1,CSASWVGRGNEQFF,TGCAGTGCTAGTTGGGTCGGGAGGGGGAATGAGCAGTTCTTC
many,-,TRBJ2-7,TRBV4-3,CASSQVLGNSYEQYF,TGCGCCAGCAGCCAAGTTCTAGGCAACTCCTACGAGCAGTACTTC
many,-,TRBJ2-2,TRBV11-2,CASSLGADLNTGELFF,TGTGCCAGCAGCTTAGGTGCGGATCTGAACACCGGGGAGCTGTTTTTT
many,-,TRBJ2-5,TRBV14,CASSQALDRETQYF,TGTGCCAGCAGCCAAGCCCTGGACCGGGAGACCCAGTACTTC
many,-,TRBJ2-6,TRBV9,CASSDLVPNVLTF,TGTGCCAGCAGCGACCTAGTTCCCAACGTCCTGACTTTC
many,-,TRBJ2-2,TRBV19,CASSNLASRTGELFF,TGTGCCAGTAGTAACCTGGCCAGTCGCACCGGGGAGCTGTTTTTT
-,-,TRBJ1-3,TRBV27,CASSLPNTIYF,TGTGCCAGCTCACTCCCCAACACCATATATTTT
many,-,TRBJ1-4,TRBV4-3,CASSQDYGGDEKLFF,TGCGCCAGCAGCCAAGATTACGGGGGGGATGAAAAACTGTTTTTT
many,TRBD1,TRBJ1-1,TRBV6-5,CASRTGVANTEAFF,TGTGCCAGCCGGACAGGGGTAGCGAACACTGAAGCTTTCTTT